The 13 T cell receptor beta chains below all came from one sample that was sequenced in a study of Tregs in tolerant kidney transplant recipients. Clones were sequenced by immunoSEQ multiplex PCR, and TCRdb holds only the in-frame ones, with some missing. This table holds approximately 49,000 clones. Sequenced here: CD4+ T cells from blood, sampled before the transplant. These receptors all come from a human donor who received a combined kidney and bone marrow transplant.

Note on this clone: The CDR3 extends 3 residues past the end of the read, so its final part is completed from the germline J gene. The chain combines TRBV20-1 with TRBJ1-5; TRBD1 aligns across 7 bases. Unmatched junction bases numbered 7, after V lost 2 bases and J lost 0 bases. The CDR3 length is 16 residues. Germline CDR1 reads DFQATT; CDR2 reads SNEGSKA (reference sequence). The chain's CDR3 is CSARKGAADSNQPQHF. The CDR3 DNA, read in part, is TGCAGTGCTAGAAAGGGGGCAGCAGATAGCAATCAGCCC.

On this clone itself: The read stops 3 residues short of the end of the CDR3; the missing end is completed from the germline J gene. J is TRBJ1-4 and V is TRBV18; 7 nucleotides agree with TRBD1. The junction had 7 bases not matched to a gene; V was cut back by 1 base and J by 5 bases. The CDR3 consists of 16 residues. Germline values: CDR1 KGHSH, CDR2 LQKENI. This CDR3 reads CASSPQGAPGNEKLFF. CDR3 bases read: TGTGCCAGCTCACCACAGGGGGCGCCTGGGAATGAAAAA. Together with reference TRBV18 and TRBJ1-4, the CDR3 gives the full variable domain: NAGVMQNPRHLVRRRGQEARLRCSPMKGHSHVYWYRQLPEEGLKFMVYLQKENIIDESGMPKERFSAEFPKEGPSILRIQQVVRGDSAAYFCASSPQGAPGNEKLFFGSGTQLSVL.

On this clone: The read comes to an end 3 residues before the CDR3 does, leaving the germline J gene to fill in the end. The rearrangement uses TRBV6-2 or TRBV6-3 and TRBJ2-5, with 7 positions matching TRBD1. The CDR3 is made up of 15 amino acids. Trimming cost V 8 bases and J 5 bases; bases outside gene matches: 14. The germline V gene encodes CDR1 MNHEY and CDR2 SVGEGT. Incomplete CDR3 DNA: TGTGCCAGCGAAGGAGGACAGGCAGGCCTGGAGACC. It yields the protein CASEGGQAGLET. The whole CDR3 is CASEGGQAGLETQYF.

A word on this clone: The read ends 3 residues shy of where the CDR3 ends; the end is completed using the germline J gene. This chain links TRBV18 with TRBJ1-2; 8 bases are shared with TRBD1. This CDR3 contains 16 residues. Germline assignment: CDR1 KGHSH and CDR2 LQKENI. The V segment lost 2 bases and the J segment 4 bases; nucleotides outside the gene matches: 9. CDR3 amino acids: CASSPDGQGAFYGYTF. The sequenced part of the CDR3 DNA is TGTGCCAGCTCACCAGATGGACAGGGAGCTTTCTATGGC.

As concerns this clone: Coverage ceases 3 residues before the CDR3 finishes, and the germline J gene fills in the end. The chain combines TRBV7-3 with TRBJ2-1; D may correspond to TRBD1 or TRBD2 (5 bases each). Per the germline V gene, CDR1 is SGHTA and CDR2 is FQGTGA. V lost 2 bases to trimming and J lost 0 bases, with 11 bases between them. The CDR3 extends over 16 amino acids. The part of the CDR3 DNA that was read is TGTGCCAGCAGCTTATTCGCAGGGAGCTCCTACAATGAG. Its translation: CASSLFAGSSYNE. The CDR3 in its entirety is CASSLFAGSSYNEQFF.

On this clone itself: The observed sequence ends 3 residues before the CDR3 terminus, with the missing tail filled in from the germline J gene. The rearrangement links TRBV6-1 to TRBJ1-6; D perhaps matches TRBD1 (5 bases). The V end was cut by 3 bases, the J end by 10 bases, with 16 bases between. The V gene's germline CDR1 is MNHNS and CDR2 SASEGT. The CDR3 has 15 amino acids. CDR3 sequence reads: CASSDEGRVLSPLHF. CDR3 bases read: TGTGCCAGCAGTGATGAGGGCAGGGTTTTATCACCC.

Points on this clone: The CDR3 end falls 3 residues outside the read, so it is completed with the germline J gene. V gene TRBV6-4 combines with J gene TRBJ2-7, with 13 bases fitting TRBD2. Trimming at V came to 6 bases and at J to 3 bases, leaving 2 bases not matched to a gene. CDR1 is MRHNA, CDR2 SNTAGT, per germline. The CDR3 consists of 14 residues. CDR3 sequence reads: CASSRTSGGYEQYF. The CDR3 bases that were read are TGTGCCAGCAGCCGGACTAGCGGGGGCTACGAG.

Of note for this clone: The read terminates 3 residues before the CDR3 end, so the remaining end is supplied by the germline J gene. The chain couples TRBV20-1 to TRBJ2-5; TRBD2 matches at 9 bases. The trim removed 0 bases at V and 7 bases at J, leaving 18 bases unmatched. This CDR3 has 18 amino acids. In germline, CDR1 is DFQATT, CDR2 SNEGSKA (reference sequence). The CDR3 reads CSARDLVAGVSGRGTQYF. CDR3 DNA (partial): TGCAGTGCTAGAGATTTGGTAGCGGGAGTAAGCGGTCGGGGGACC.

To note about this clone: The read finishes 3 residues shy of the CDR3 end, and the germline J gene is used to complete it. The chain joins TRBV18 to TRBJ2-7, with D possibly matching TRBD1 (6 bases). Germline V gene data show CDR1 as KGHSH and CDR2 as LQKENI. The CDR3 extends over 13 amino acids. The V end was cut by 5 bases, the J end by 3 bases, with 11 bases between. This CDR3 is CASSTGLGYEQYF. The covered CDR3 bases are TGTGCCAGCTCAACAGGGCTAGGCTACGAG.

A word on this clone: The observed sequence ends 3 residues before the CDR3 terminus, with the missing tail filled in from the germline J gene. V gene TRBV5-1 combines with J gene TRBJ2-7; TRBD1 matches 8 bases. The CDR3 sequence is 16 residues long. Germline V gene data show CDR1 as SGHRS and CDR2 as YFSETQ. The V segment lost 0 bases and the J segment 3 bases; nucleotides outside the gene matches: 8. The sequenced CDR3 bases are TGCGCCAGCAGCTTGGCCCCACAGGGGGACATCTACGAG. The encoded protein is CASSLAPQGDIYE. The full CDR3 reads CASSLAPQGDIYEQYF.

As to this clone: The read terminates 3 residues ahead of where the CDR3 ends, so the germline J gene completes it. The chain is built from TRBV2 and TRBJ2-3; 12 nucleotides match TRBD2. The CDR3 runs to 14 residues. Germline values: CDR1 SNHLY, CDR2 FYNNEI. With 6 bases clipped from V and 4 bases from J, the junction kept 2 bases outside the gene matches. CDR3 residues: CASRASGRADTQYF. CDR3 DNA (partial): TGTGCCAGCAGGGCTAGCGGGAGGGCAGATACG.

On this clone: The read ends 3 residues early relative to the CDR3; the germline J gene fills the gap. This sequence joins TRBV20-1 and TRBJ1-5; possible D gene TRBD1, 6 bases. V lost 5 bases, J lost 0 bases, and 14 bases lay in between. The CDR3 contains 15 residues. Germline CDR1 and CDR2: DFQATT and SNEGSKA (reference sequence). The CDR3 DNA, read in part, is TGCAGTGCTGGAGGGCAGGGGTATAGCAATCAGCCC. It specifies CSAGGQGYSNQP. The whole CDR3 protein is CSAGGQGYSNQPQHF.

Concerning this clone itself: The sequence runs out 3 residues before the end of the CDR3; the remainder is reconstructed from the germline J gene. The V and J genes are TRBV6-2 or TRBV6-3 and TRBJ2-7, with D perhaps TRBD2 (5 bases). The CDR3 runs to 14 residues. Germline lookup yields CDR1 MNHEY and CDR2 SVGEGT. With 5 bases removed from V and 2 bases from J, the gap between germline ends came to 13 bases. The sequenced CDR3 bases are TGTGCCAGCAGTCCCCGGACTGGGACCTACGAG. Its protein is CASSPRTGTYE. The CDR3 reads in full as CASSPRTGTYEQYF.